This T cell receptor beta chain comes out of a study of cytomegalovirus exposure and HLA in healthy donors. This CDR3 has 14 amino acids. V shed 0 bases and J shed 7 bases, with 13 bases lying between them. Germline V gives CDR1 LGHNA, CDR2 YSLEER. Study-level findings and limits: Altogether, 170 or so TCR beta chains were recorded as cytomegalovirus-associated. The classifier was said to identify cytomegalovirus status with high specificity and sensitivity. In vitro experiments confirmed that a few CMV-associated chains were specific for CMV antigens.

As to this clone: Its antigen is currently unknown.

Clones were read by immunoSEQ multiplex PCR, and TCRdb kept only the in-frame ones, dropping some. The sample contains 140,000 or so clones, about 89% of which appear only once. Specimen: PBMCs. The V call is TRBV4-3, the J call TRBJ2-7; D remains unclear. This clonotype was obtained from a man aged 18 to 35 in good health and CMV-seronegative. The CDR3 loop reads CASSQDLMAREQYV. Written as DNA, the CDR3 is TGCGCCAGCAGCCAAGATCTGATGGCCCGGGAGCAGTACGTC.